These 18 T cell receptor beta chains share one sample of origin, sequenced in a study of T cell clones after liver transplantation. Here immunoSEQ multiplex PCR was the method, and the copy in TCRdb shows in-frame clones only, minus some. Of 55,000 to 75,000 clones listed, 85% to 95% were seen once; the top ten hold more than 0.85%. Sequencing used CD4+ T cells from blood, obtained around 25 months after liver transplant. The receptors were gathered from a human patient who received a liver transplant. Some T cells may be the graft donor's.

This clone was seen only once. This chain links TRBV5-1 with TRBJ1-1; D is perhaps TRBD1 (5 bases). The CDR3 is 14 amino acids. Looked up from germline, CDR1 is SGHRS and CDR2 is YFSETQ. With 4 bases removed from V and 1 base from J, the gap between germline ends came to 11 bases. This chain's CDR3 is CASSEGPRNTEAFF. For the CDR3, the DNA is TGCGCCAGCAGCGAGGGACCGCGGAACACTGAAGCTTTCTTT.

The rearrangement uses TRBV5-5 and TRBJ1-1; the D is unclear. The CDR3 loop spans 14 amino acids. Germline V gives CDR1 SGHKS, CDR2 YYEKEE (reference sequence). The ends were cut back, 3 bases at V and 2 bases at J, with 11 bases in the middle. CDR3 loop: CASSSPPDNTEAFF. CDR3 bases: TGTGCCAGCAGCTCCCCCCCAGATAACACTGAAGCTTTCTTT.

This chain connects TRBV5-1 to TRBJ2-3, with 7 bases fitting TRBD2. Germline V gives CDR1 SGHRS, CDR2 YFSETQ. The J segment lost 3 bases and the V segment lost 0 bases, leaving 1 base of the junction unmatched. The CDR3 consists of 14 residues. The CDR3 coding sequence is TGCGCCAGCAGCTTGGGACTAGCTACAGATACGCAGTATTTT. The encoded protein is CASSLGLATDTQYF.

CDR3 amino acids: CASSPNSRMGEAFF. As DNA, the CDR3 is TGCGCCAGCAGCCCTAACAGCCGTATGGGAGAAGCTTTCTTT. The V and J genes are TRBV4-1 and TRBJ1-1, with D unclear. Trimming pared 4 bases from V and 8 bases from J, leaving 17 bases between. Germline CDR1 and CDR2: MGHRA and YSYEKL. The CDR3 runs to 14 residues.

The chain has TRBV5-8 and TRBJ1-2; the D is unclear. The V gene lost 0 bases and the J gene lost 0 bases, with 6 bases spanning the gap. The CDR3 sequence is 14 residues long. CDR1 is SGHTS and CDR2 is YDEGEE in the germline V gene. CDR3 nucleotide sequence: TGTGCCAGCAGCTTGGTGTTATCTAACTATGGCTACACCTTC. It yields the protein CASSLVLSNYGYTF.

J is TRBJ2-5 and V is TRBV5-6, with 7 positions matching TRBD2. J lost 5 bases, V lost 6 bases, and 22 bases had no gene match. The germline V gene has CDR1 SGHDT and CDR2 YYEEEE. The CDR3 covers 18 residues. The CDR3 region has the DNA TGTGCCAGCACCCAGGGTGCGGGAGACGCGTTTGGGCAGGAGACCCAGTACTTC. Protein sequence: CASTQGAGDAFGQETQYF. The full variable domain, in which reference TRBV5-6 and TRBJ2-5 provide the parts outside the CDR3, is DAGVTQSPTHLIKTRGQQVTLRCSPKSGHDTVSWYQQALGQGPQFIFQYYEEEERQRGNFPDRFSGHQFPNYSSELNVNALLLGDSALYLCASTQGAGDAFGQETQYFGPGTRLLVL.

In nucleotides, the CDR3 is TGTGCCAGCAGCTCCCCGACCACACCGAGGGGTACGCAGTATTTT. Translating gives CASSSPTTPRGTQYF. The genes are TRBV11-3 and TRBJ2-3; D is perhaps TRBD1 or TRBD2 (5 bases each). The V gene lost 4 bases and the J gene lost 8 bases, with 19 bases spanning the gap. CDR1 is SGHNT and CDR2 is YENEEA in the germline V gene. This CDR3 is built from 15 residues.

The J gene is TRBJ2-5, the V gene TRBV19, with 9 bases matching TRBD2. The germline V gene encodes CDR1 LNHDA and CDR2 SQIVND (reference sequence). The CDR3 loop spans 15 amino acids. The ends lost 5 bases at V and 5 bases at J; junction bases unmatched: 9. This CDR3 reads CASSVSGLARETQYF. The CDR3 DNA follows: TGTGCCAGTAGTGTTTCAGGACTAGCGCGGGAGACCCAGTACTTC.

This chain links TRBV2 with TRBJ2-3; 7 bases agree with TRBD1. In germline, CDR1 is SNHLY, CDR2 FYNNEI. Unmatched junction bases numbered 9, after V lost 6 bases and J lost 3 bases. The CDR3 spans 15 residues. Written as DNA, the CDR3 is TGTGCCAGCAGGGCGACAGGGTTAACAACAGATACGCAGTATTTT. Amino acids: CASRATGLTTDTQYF.

V and J are TRBV2 and TRBJ2-1, with D hard to call. The CDR3 runs to 16 residues. Trimming left V 5 bases short and J 1 base short, with 15 bases between. In germline, CDR1 is SNHLY, CDR2 FYNNEI. CDR3 residues: CASSIDNLPSYNEQFF. The CDR3, as DNA: TGTGCCAGCAGTATCGACAATCTCCCTTCCTACAATGAGCAGTTCTTC.

The genes are TRBV19 and TRBJ2-1; perhaps TRBD2 as D (6 bases). V lost 3 bases and J lost 2, with 11 bases in between. This CDR3 spans 15 amino acids. Germline loops: CDR1 LNHDA, CDR2 SQIVND (reference sequence). The CDR3 here is CASSIGGIPYNEQFF. The DNA of the CDR3 is TGTGCCAGTAGTATTGGAGGGATTCCCTACAATGAGCAGTTCTTC.

The CDR3 DNA follows: TGTGCCAGCACTTCCCATGACGGGGGTGGCTACACCTTC. Translation gives CASTSHDGGGYTF. V and J are TRBV27 and TRBJ1-2; D may be TRBD1 (5 bases). Trimming cost V 7 bases and J 7 bases, with 16 bases left between them. The CDR3 totals 13 residues. The germline V gene encodes CDR1 MNHEY and CDR2 SMNVEV (reference sequence).

The chain recombines TRBV27 with TRBJ2-6; D is perhaps TRBD1 (6 bases). The CDR3 contains 20 residues. Deletions cut 6 bases from V and 0 bases from J, with 24 bases between. Germline V gives CDR1 MNHEY, CDR2 SMNVEV (reference sequence). The CDR3 here is CASSLGGRGWYSSGANVLTF. The DNA of the CDR3 is TGTGCCAGCAGCTTGGGTGGCAGGGGTTGGTATAGCTCTGGGGCCAACGTCCTGACTTTC.

The chain recombines TRBV4-2 with TRBJ2-2; 9 bases fit TRBD2. With 1 base clipped from V and 17 bases from J, the junction kept 14 bases outside the gene matches. The CDR3 loop spans 15 amino acids. The germline CDR1 and CDR2 sequences are LGHNA and YNFKEQ. CDR3 sequence (DNA): TGTGCCAGCAGCCAAGGGGAGGGTAGCGGGAGCGCCAACTTTTTT. This codes for CASSQGEGSGSANFF.

The chain joins TRBV28 to TRBJ1-1; a weak D match, TRBD1 (5 bases). CDR1 is MDHEN, CDR2 SYDVKM, per germline. V lost 2 bases, J lost 5 bases, and 12 bases lay in between. The CDR3 length is 14 residues. The CDR3: CASSLGGVRTEAFF. The CDR3 nucleotides read TGTGCCAGCAGTTTAGGGGGGGTGAGGACTGAAGCTTTCTTT.

The V and J genes are TRBV6-1 and TRBJ2-7; D is perhaps TRBD2 (5 bases). The CDR3 is 16 amino acids. V was cut by 4 bases and J by 6 bases, with 22 bases left in between. Germline CDR1 is MNHNS and CDR2 is SASEGT. Written as DNA, the CDR3 is TGTGCCAGCAGTGCCCTTTCGCTAGCTTCCCATTTCGAGCAGTACTTC. Translated, it gives CASSALSLASHFEQYF.

The chain links TRBV19 to TRBJ2-7, with 8 bases matching TRBD1. V dropped 1 base and J dropped 4; count of bases not matched to a gene: 6. Germline loops: CDR1 LNHDA, CDR2 SQIVND (reference sequence). The CDR3 covers 15 residues. This CDR3 reads CASSIADRAVYEQYF. CDR3 sequence (DNA): TGTGCCAGTAGTATAGCGGACAGGGCTGTTTACGAGCAGTACTTC.

The chain uses TRBV6-1 and TRBJ2-5; TRBD1 matches 10 bases. V gave up 8 bases and J gave up 4 bases; unmatched junction bases: 4. Germline values: CDR1 MNHNS, CDR2 SASEGT. The CDR3 has 13 residues. The chain's CDR3 is CASGGQGRETQYF. In nucleotides, the CDR3 is TGTGCCAGCGGGGGACAGGGGCGAGAGACCCAGTACTTC.